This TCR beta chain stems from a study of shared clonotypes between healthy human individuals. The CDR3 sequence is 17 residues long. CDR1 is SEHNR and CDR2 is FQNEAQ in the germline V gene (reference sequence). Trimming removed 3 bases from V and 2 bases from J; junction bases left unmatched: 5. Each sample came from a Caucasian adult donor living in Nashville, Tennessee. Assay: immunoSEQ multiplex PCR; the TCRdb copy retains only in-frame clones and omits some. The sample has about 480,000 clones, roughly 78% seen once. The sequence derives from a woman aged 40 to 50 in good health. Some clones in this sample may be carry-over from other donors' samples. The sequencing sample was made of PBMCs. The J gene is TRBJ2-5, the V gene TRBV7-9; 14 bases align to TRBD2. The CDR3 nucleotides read TGTGCCAGCAGCTTGGGACGGACTAGCGGGGGGCAAGAGACCCAGTACTTC. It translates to CASSLGRTSGGQETQYF.